This entry describes one TCR beta chain. What antigen it recognizes has not been identified. Within one base of it there is no much larger clone, and no base qualities were kept. As encoded in the germline V gene, CDR1 is SGDLS while CDR2 is YYNGEE. The CDR3 covers 16 residues, taking in both the cysteine and the phenylalanine. The DNA shown is the 48-base CDR3, in frame from base 1. Deletion took 3 bases off V and 6 bases off J, with a span of 22 bases between the germline ends. The data stem from a study of shared clonotypes between healthy human individuals (dated by TCRdb to between 2020 and 2021). About the investigation overall: The cohort comprised two women and three men aged 18 to 49 years. For each donor, three plates each were used for CD4 naive and CD4 memory, two plates were used for CD8 naive, and one plate was used for CD8 memory. To estimate repertoire size and how much clonotypes are shared between individuals, the study performed deep sequencing of blood TCR repertoires from five healthy adults. Libraries were prepared and TCR repertoires were sequenced by different laboratories using diverse techniques, in order to increase sequencing depth and limit assay-specific biases. Per donor, leukapheresis produced somewhere between about 0.94 and 9 billion PBMCs. What the research found in general, with its limitations: When a handful of donors were compared, the shared fraction of clonotypes was around 4.6% for naive CD4, 3.5% to 4% for naive CD8, 2% to 2.5% for memory CD4, and around 0.4% for memory CD8. Because the study included a small number of donors, the genetic and exposure-history diversity represented was limited. Higher generation probabilities were observed for clonotypes shared by all four sorted-subset donors than for non-shared clonotypes. Larger estimated clonotype richness was generally found for naive subsets than for memory subsets. Pairwise subsampling indicated that sequencing depth was expected to affect the degree of clonotype sharing among donors. Sampling was restricted to blood, and TCR repertoires in tissues likely differ from the TCR repertoires found in blood. Rarefaction of sorted-subset datasets indicated incomplete sequencing despite the large sequencing depth.

For the CD8 naive samples, CD45RO-negative cells were positively selected for CCR7, yielding a CD45RA+CCR7+ population from which TemRA cells were excluded. Healthy HIV-negative adults with no recently reported acute infections or vaccinations were included as donors. All donors were Caucasian adults living in Nashville, Tennessee, USA. Blood was obtained by leukapheresis, after which PBMCs were separated by Ficoll-Histopaque density gradient centrifugation and cryopreserved in liquid nitrogen vapor phase. Analytical flow cytometry was used to check the purity and quantity of each magnetically sorted T cell population. Each sorted fraction had its genomic DNA isolated and then quantified by UV absorbance on a Nanodrop 2000c. Using the deep immunoSEQ assay, multiplex PCR amplified TCR CDR3 regions from genomic DNA. For each cell subset, the extracted genomic DNA was distributed evenly across all wells of several immunoSEQ 96-well plates, and each plate served as one replicate. For sorted subsets, each replicate PCR was loaded with roughly 190 ng genomic DNA, equivalent to about 33,000 T cell genomes. The purified libraries were quantified using a Qubit 3.0 fluorometer, sized with a Bioanalyzer 2100, and then quantified again using the KAPA Library Quantification kit. Each immunoSEQ 96-well plate was sequenced on its own single-read 150-cycle Illumina NextSeq 550 flow cell. In the authors' own workflow: Because the immunoSEQ output included only junctional sequences and no quality scores, the filtering could not be the same as the filtering used for full-length reads. Sequences were annotated with PyIR, a Python wrapper for IgBLAST v1.9, and V/J genes and CDR3 were assigned using IMGT germline references. Any read was removed if the V/J assignment was weak (E-value above 1e-6), the CDR3 was missing, or the read contained stop codons, out-of-frame junctions, or ambiguous translated residues. A V3J clonotype was defined by an identical inferred V gene, J gene, and CDR3 amino acid sequence. The percentage overlap between two repertoires was calculated by dividing the number of shared unique clonotypes by the size of the smaller repertoire. Richness of each repertoire was evaluated using RTK rarefaction, the Chao1 estimator, and Recon v2.1 estimates of unobserved clonotypes. For all TCRbeta clonotypes obtained by the gDNA method from several donors, generation probabilities were computed with OLGA. Drawn from immuneACCESS, this table holds only the in-frame rearrangements with V and J called that TCRdb kept. Clones are partly lost; checked studies trace under half to an unresolved V gene and leave the rest unexplained. Clonal size and the V and J genes are those of that table, whereas D and trimming came from the DNA. The sample table shows under 2,000,000 clones, and about 94% are seen once. 0.95% to 1.5% of the sample is taken by the ten largest.

The sequence joins TRBV9 to TRBJ2-7; the D gene identity is not certain. This clonotype was obtained from a man aged 18 to 30 in good health. The sample was naive CD8+ T cells sorted from blood. The cell subset or site label here, explained by the study, means: CD45RA+CCR7+. For the CDR3, the sequence is CASSAESRPEVGEQYF. The nucleotide sequence is TGTGCCAGCAGCGCGGAGAGTCGGCCAGAAGTCGGCGAGCAGTACTTC.